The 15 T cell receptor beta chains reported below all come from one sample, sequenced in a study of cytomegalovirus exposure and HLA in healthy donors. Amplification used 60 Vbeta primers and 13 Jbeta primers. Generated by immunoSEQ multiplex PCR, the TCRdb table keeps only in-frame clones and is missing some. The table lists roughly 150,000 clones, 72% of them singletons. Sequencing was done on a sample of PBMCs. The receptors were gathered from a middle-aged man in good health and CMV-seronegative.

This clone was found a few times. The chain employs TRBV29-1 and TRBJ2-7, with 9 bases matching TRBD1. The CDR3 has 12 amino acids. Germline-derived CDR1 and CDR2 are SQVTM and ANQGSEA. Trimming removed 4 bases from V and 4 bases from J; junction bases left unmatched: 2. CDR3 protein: CSVGGTGYEQYF. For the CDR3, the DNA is TGCAGCGTTGGGGGGACAGGGTACGAGCAGTACTTC.

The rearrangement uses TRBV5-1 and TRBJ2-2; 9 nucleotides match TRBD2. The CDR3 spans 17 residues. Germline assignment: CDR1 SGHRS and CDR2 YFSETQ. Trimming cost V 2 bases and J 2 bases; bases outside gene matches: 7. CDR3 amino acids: CASSFSAGGPNTGELFF. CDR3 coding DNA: TGCGCCAGCAGCTTCTCAGCGGGGGGACCTAACACCGGGGAGCTGTTTTTT.

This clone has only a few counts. The CDR3, as DNA: TGTGCCAGCAGCCAACAGGGCCGTCGGGATGGCTACACCTTC. As protein: CASSQQGRRDGYTF. This chain connects TRBV6-6 to TRBJ1-2, with D possibly TRBD1 on 6 matching bases. CDR1 and CDR2 from the germline V gene are MNHNY and SVGAGI (reference sequence). The V end was cut by 6 bases, the J end by 6 bases, with 17 bases between. The CDR3 is 14 amino acids.

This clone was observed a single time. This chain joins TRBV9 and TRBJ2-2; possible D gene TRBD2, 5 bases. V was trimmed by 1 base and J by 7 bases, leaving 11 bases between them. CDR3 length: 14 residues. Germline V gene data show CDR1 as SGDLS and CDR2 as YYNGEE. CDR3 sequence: CASSVRELGGELFF. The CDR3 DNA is TGTGCCAGCAGCGTAAGGGAGTTAGGCGGGGAGCTGTTTTTT. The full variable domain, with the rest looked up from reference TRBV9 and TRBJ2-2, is DSGVTQTPKHLITATGQRVTLRCSPRSGDLSVYWYQQSLDQGLQFLIQYYNGEERAKGNILERFSAQQFPDLHSELNLSSLELGDSALYFCASSVRELGGELFFGEGSRLTVL.

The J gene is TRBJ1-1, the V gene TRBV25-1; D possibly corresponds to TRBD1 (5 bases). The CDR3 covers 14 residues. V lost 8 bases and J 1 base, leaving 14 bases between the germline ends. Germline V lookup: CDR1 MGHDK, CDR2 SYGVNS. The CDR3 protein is CASASRGTNTEAFF. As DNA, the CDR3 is TGTGCCAGCGCAAGCCGGGGGACGAACACTGAAGCTTTCTTT.

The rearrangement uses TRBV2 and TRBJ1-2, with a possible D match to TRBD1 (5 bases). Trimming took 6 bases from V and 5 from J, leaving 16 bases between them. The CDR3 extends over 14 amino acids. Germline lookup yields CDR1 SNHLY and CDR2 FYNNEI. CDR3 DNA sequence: TGTGCCAGCAGCTATTTACCGGGGGTTTATGGCTACACCTTC. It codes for CASSYLPGVYGYTF.

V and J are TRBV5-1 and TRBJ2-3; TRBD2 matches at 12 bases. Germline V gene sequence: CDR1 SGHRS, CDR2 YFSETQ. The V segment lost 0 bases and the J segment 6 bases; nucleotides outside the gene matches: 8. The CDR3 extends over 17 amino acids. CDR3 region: CASSLGLAGGPPDTQYF. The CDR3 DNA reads TGCGCCAGCAGCTTGGGGCTAGCGGGGGGGCCACCGGATACGCAGTATTTT.

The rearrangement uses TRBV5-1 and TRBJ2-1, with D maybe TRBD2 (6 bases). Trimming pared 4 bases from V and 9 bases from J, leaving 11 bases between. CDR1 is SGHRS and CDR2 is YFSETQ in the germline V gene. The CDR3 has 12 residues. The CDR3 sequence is CASSMRGGEQFF. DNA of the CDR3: TGCGCCAGCAGCATGCGGGGAGGTGAGCAGTTCTTC.

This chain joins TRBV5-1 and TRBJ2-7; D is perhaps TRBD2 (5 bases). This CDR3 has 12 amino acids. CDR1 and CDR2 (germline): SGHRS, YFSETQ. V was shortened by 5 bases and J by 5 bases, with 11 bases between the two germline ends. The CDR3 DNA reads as TGCGCCAGCAGGTCCGGGGTGGACGAGCAGTACTTC. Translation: CASRSGVDEQYF.

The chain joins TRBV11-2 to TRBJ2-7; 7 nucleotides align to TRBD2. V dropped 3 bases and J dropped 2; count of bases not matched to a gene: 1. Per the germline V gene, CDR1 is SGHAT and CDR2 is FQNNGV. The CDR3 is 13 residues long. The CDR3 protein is CASSFGLAYEQYF. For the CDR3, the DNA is TGTGCCAGCAGCTTCGGACTAGCCTACGAGCAGTACTTC. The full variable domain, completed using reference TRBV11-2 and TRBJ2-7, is EAGVAQSPRYKIIEKRQSVAFWCNPISGHATLYWYQQILGQGPKLLIQFQNNGVVDDSQLPKDRFSAERLKGVDSTLKIQPAKLEDSAVYLCASSFGLAYEQYFGPGTRLTVT.

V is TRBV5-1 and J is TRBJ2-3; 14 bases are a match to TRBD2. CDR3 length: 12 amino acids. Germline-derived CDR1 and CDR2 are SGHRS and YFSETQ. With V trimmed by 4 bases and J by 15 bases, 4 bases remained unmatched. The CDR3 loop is CASSPGTSGSYF. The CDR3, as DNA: TGCGCCAGCAGCCCCGGGACTAGCGGGAGTTATTTT.

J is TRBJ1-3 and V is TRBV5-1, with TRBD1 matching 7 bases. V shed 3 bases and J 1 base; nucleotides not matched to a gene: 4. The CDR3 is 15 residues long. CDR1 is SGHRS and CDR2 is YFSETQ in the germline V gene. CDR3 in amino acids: CASSSSGGSGNTIYF. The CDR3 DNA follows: TGCGCCAGCAGCTCGTCAGGGGGGTCTGGAAACACCATATATTTT.

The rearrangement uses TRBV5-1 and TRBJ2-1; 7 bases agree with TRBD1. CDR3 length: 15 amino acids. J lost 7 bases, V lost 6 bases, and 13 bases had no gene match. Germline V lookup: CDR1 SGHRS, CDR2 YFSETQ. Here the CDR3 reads CASTPARGPRNEQFF. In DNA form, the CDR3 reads TGCGCCAGCACGCCGGCGAGGGGGCCCAGGAATGAGCAGTTCTTC.

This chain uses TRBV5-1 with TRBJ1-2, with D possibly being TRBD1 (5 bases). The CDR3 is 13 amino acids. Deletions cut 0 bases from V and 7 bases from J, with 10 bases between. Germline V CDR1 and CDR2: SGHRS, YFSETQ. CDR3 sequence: CASSLEGLSGYTF. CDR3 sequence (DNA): TGCGCCAGCAGCTTGGAGGGGTTAAGTGGCTACACCTTC.

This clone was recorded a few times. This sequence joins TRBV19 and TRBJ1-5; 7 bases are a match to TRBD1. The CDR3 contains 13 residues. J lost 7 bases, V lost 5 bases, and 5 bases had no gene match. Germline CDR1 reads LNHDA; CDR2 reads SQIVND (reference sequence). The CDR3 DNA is TGTGCCAGTAGTCGACAGGGTTGGCAGCCCCAGCATTTT. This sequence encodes CASSRQGWQPQHF.